The rows below give T cell receptor beta chains drawn from one sample of a study of graft-versus-host responses after intestinal transplantation. Sequencing used immunoSEQ multiplex PCR; TCRdb keeps in-frame clones, though not all of them. The sample consists of roughly 120,000 clones, roughly 95% of them appearing once. These receptors have no identified antigens. The sequencing used unstimulated CD8+ T cells sorted from spleen or lymph node cells, collected before intestinal transplant. The source of these receptors is a human donor who received an intestinal transplant. CDR3s include the opening cysteine and the closing phenylalanine or tryptophan. D genes are given only for firm matches. Clone size is not always given. Where it is, it says once, few, many or a class for expanded clones.

clone_size j_call d_call v_call cdr3_nt cdr3_aa
. TRBJ2-1 TRBD2 TRBV7-2 TGTGCCAGCAGCGCGGGGACTAGCGGGGTATACAATGAGCAGTTCTTC CASSAGTSGVYNEQFF
. TRBJ2-7 TRBD2 TRBV11-2 TGTGCCAGCAGCTTAGGCGGGAGGGCGGGGGAGCAGTACTTC CASSLGGRAGEQYF
. TRBJ2-5 . TRBV11-2 TGTGCCAGCAGCCCACCGCGATCCGGTCCCATGGTGACCCAGTACTTC CASSPPRSGPMVTQYF
. TRBJ2-7 TRBD2 TRBV30 TGTGCCTGGAGTTCTAGCGGGAGAGGCGAGCAGTACTTC CAWSSSGRGEQYF
. TRBJ1-1 TRBD1 TRBV30 TGTGCCTGGAGTAAAATTTGGGACAGGCGAACTGAAGCTTTCTTT CAWSKIWDRRTEAFF
. TRBJ1-2 TRBD1 TRBV5-6 TGTGCCAGCAGAGATGAGACAGGGGGCATTTTTGGCTACACCTTC CASRDETGGIFGYTF
. TRBJ2-3 . TRBV6-6 TGTGCCAGCAGTTTAGCCGGGGAGGCAGATACGCAGTATTTT CASSLAGEADTQYF
. TRBJ2-1 . TRBV13 TGTGCCAGCAGCTCTACCGTAGACCTGATGTACAATGAGCAGTTCTTC CASSSTVDLMYNEQFF
few TRBJ1-1 . TRBV27 TGTGCCAGCAGTTGGGGTGCGGGTGAAGCTTTCTTT CASSWGAGEAFF
. TRBJ2-1 TRBD2 TRBV12-5 TGTGCTAGTGGTTTGGTACTAGCGGGAACCAATGAGCAGTTCTTC CASGLVLAGTNEQFF
few TRBJ2-7 TRBD2 TRBV7-9 TGTGCCAGCAGCCCCTCAACTAGCGGCTCCTACGAGCAGTACTTC CASSPSTSGSYEQYF
. TRBJ2-1 TRBD1 TRBV4-1 TGCGCCAGCAGGCGAGTACCACAGGGGGCAAGGGATGAGCAGTTCTTC CASRRVPQGARDEQFF
. TRBJ2-7 . TRBV6-5 TGTGCCAGCAGTTCCGCGGACAGCTACGAGCAGTACTTC CASSSADSYEQYF
few TRBJ1-3 TRBD1 TRBV19 TGTGCCAGTAGTGAGAAGGACAGGGCCGGCAGCACCATATATTTT CASSEKDRAGSTIYF
. TRBJ2-1 TRBD2 TRBV9 TGTGCCAGCAGCTCCAGGACTAGCGGGATCAATGAGCAGTTCTTC CASSSRTSGINEQFF
once TRBJ2-1 . TRBV7-9 TGTGCCAGCAGCCTTACTAGAGAGGTGGAGAATGAGCAGTTCTTC CASSLTREVENEQFF
. TRBJ2-3 . TRBV7-9 TGTGCCACCCTAACAGATACGCAGTATTTT CATLTDTQYF
. TRBJ2-2 TRBD2 TRBV6-1 TGTGCCAGCAGCCCGGGACTAGCCTTGGCCGGGGAGCTGTTTTTT CASSPGLALAGELFF
. TRBJ2-1 TRBD2 TRBV10-2 TGCGCCAGCAGTGGGCCGATACGGACGGTTCCTAGCGGGAGCTCCTACAATGAGCAGTTCTTC CASSGPIRTVPSGSSYNEQFF
. TRBJ1-5 . TRBV30 TGTGCCTGGAGTGATACGGGGCTTAGCAATCAGCCCCAGCATTTT CAWSDTGLSNQPQHF
. TRBJ1-1 . TRBV19 TGTGCCAGTAGTATCTCGGGGAACACTGAAGCTTTCTTT CASSISGNTEAFF
. TRBJ1-1 . TRBV5-1 TGCGCCAGCAGCTTGGGGGAAGGGAACACTGAAGCTTTCTTT CASSLGEGNTEAFF
. TRBJ2-1 . TRBV28 TGTGCCAGCAGTTACTGGGGGGAGGAGGATGAGCAGTTCTTC CASSYWGEEDEQFF
. TRBJ1-3 . TRBV7-9 TGTGCCACTCTTGGGGGGATCGGGACTAATACTGGAAACACCATATATTTT CATLGGIGTNTGNTIYF
. TRBJ1-5 TRBD1 TRBV28 TGTGCCAGCAACAGGGGACAGCCCCAGCATTTT CASNRGQPQHF
. TRBJ2-3 . TRBV11-3 TGTGCCAGCAGCTCTCGTTTAAGCACAGATACGCAGTATTTT CASSSRLSTDTQYF
once TRBJ2-1 . TRBV28 TGTGCCAGCAGTTTACGGCTTTGGAGCTCCTACAATGAGCAGTTCTTC CASSLRLWSSYNEQFF
. TRBJ2-1 TRBD2 TRBV18 TGTGCCAGCTCACAACTAGCGGTGTGGGATGAGCAGTTCTTC CASSQLAVWDEQFF
. TRBJ2-7 . TRBV6-5 TGTGCCAGCAGTTACTCCCCGTCCGAGCAGTACTTC CASSYSPSEQYF
once TRBJ2-3 . TRBV13 TGTGCCAGCCGAGGGGTGGAAGATACGCAGTATTTT CASRGVEDTQYF
. TRBJ1-1 . TRBV11-3 TGTGCCAGCAGCTTAGCCCAAACTGAAGCTTTCTTT CASSLAQTEAFF
. TRBJ1-1 . TRBV16 TGTGCCAGCAGCCAATCTATGAGTGGGGGGCTAAACACTGAAGCTTTCTTT CASSQSMSGGLNTEAFF
. TRBJ1-6 . TRBV7-8 TGTGCCAGCAGCTTAAGGGAACGGAGGATTAATTCACCCCTCCACTTT CASSLRERRINSPLHF
few TRBJ1-1 . TRBV28 TGTGCCAGCAGTTTAAAGGGGAACACTGAAGCTTTCTTT CASSLKGNTEAFF
few TRBJ2-7 TRBD1 TRBV6-5 TGTGCCAGCAGTTACTCGGGACAGGGGGACGAGCAGTACTTC CASSYSGQGDEQYF
. TRBJ2-1 TRBD1 TRBV27 TGTGCCAGCAGAGATACAGGGGAGAGGAGCTCCTACAATGAGCAGTTCTTC CASRDTGERSSYNEQFF
. TRBJ2-4 TRBD1 TRBV7-2 TGTGCCAGCAGCTTCCCGCTAACAGGGGGCGTAATTTCAAACATTCAGTACTTC CASSFPLTGGVISNIQYF
. TRBJ2-7 . TRBV19 TGTGCCAGTAGTGCTTGGGGGGCCTCGGGGGACGAGCAGTACTTC CASSAWGASGDEQYF
. TRBJ2-1 . TRBV9 TGTGCCAGCAGCGTAGAAGGGGAGAGCTACAATGAGCAGTTCTTC CASSVEGESYNEQFF
. TRBJ2-7 TRBD1 TRBV23-1 TGCGCCAGCACTATAAGGGGGCAGAGCTCCTACGAGCAGTACTTC CASTIRGQSSYEQYF
. TRBJ2-6 . TRBV2 TGTGCCAGCAGTGAATTGGGGGTCTTCTCTGGGGCCAACGTCCTGACTTTC CASSELGVFSGANVLTF
. TRBJ1-1 . TRBV28 TGTGCCAGCAGCCCTACAGGGTTGACTGAAGCTTTCTTT CASSPTGLTEAFF
. TRBJ2-7 TRBD1 TRBV6-5 TGTGCCAGCAGTCTCAGTGGGGACAGCGTACCCGAGCAGTACTTC CASSLSGDSVPEQYF
once TRBJ2-7 . TRBV6-5 TGTGCCAGCAGAATTACGTCAAGCTCATACGAGCAGTACTTC CASRITSSSYEQYF
. TRBJ2-2 . TRBV5-4 TGTGCCAGCAGCCCAGAAGGCACCGGGGAGCTGTTTTTT CASSPEGTGELFF
. TRBJ2-1 TRBD2 TRBV27 TGTGCCAGCATAGGACTAGCGGGAACCTACAATGAGCAGTTCTTC CASIGLAGTYNEQFF
few TRBJ1-2 TRBD1 TRBV9 TGTGCCAGCAGCGTAGAGGGAGGGACAGAAACCTATGGCTACACCTTC CASSVEGGTETYGYTF